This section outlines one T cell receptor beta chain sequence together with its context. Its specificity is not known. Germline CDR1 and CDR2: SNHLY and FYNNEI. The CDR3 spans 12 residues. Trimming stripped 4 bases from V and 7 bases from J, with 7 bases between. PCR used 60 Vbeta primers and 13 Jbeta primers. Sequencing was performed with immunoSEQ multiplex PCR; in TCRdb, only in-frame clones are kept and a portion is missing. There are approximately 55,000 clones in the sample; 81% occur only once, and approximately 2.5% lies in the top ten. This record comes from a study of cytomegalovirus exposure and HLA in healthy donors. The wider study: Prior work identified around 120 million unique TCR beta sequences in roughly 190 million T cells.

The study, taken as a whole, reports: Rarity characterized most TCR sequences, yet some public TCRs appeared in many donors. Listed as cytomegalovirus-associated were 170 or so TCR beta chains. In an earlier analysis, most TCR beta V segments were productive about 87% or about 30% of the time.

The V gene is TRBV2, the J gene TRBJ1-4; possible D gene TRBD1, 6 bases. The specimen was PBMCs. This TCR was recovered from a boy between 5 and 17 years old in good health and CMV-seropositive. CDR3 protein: CASSAGAEKLFF. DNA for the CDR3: TGTGCCAGCAGTGCAGGGGCTGAAAAACTGTTTTTT.